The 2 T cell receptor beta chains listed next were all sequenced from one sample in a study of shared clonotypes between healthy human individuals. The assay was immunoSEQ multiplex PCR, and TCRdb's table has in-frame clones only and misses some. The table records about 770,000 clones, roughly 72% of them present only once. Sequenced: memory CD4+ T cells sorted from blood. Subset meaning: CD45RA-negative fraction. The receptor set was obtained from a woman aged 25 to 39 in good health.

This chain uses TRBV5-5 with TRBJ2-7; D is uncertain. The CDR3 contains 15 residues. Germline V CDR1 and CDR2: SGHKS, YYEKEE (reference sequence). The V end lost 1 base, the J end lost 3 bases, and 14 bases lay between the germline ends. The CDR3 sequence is CASSLSLNGGYEQYF. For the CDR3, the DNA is TGTGCCAGCAGCTTGTCCCTCAACGGTGGCTACGAGCAGTACTTC.

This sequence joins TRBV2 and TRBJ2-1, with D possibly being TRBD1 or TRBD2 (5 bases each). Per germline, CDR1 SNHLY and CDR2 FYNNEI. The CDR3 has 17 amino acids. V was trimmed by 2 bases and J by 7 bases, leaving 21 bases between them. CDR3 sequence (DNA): TGTGCCAGCAGTGAAAATTTTCCCGGGGCAGTAGGGAATGAGCAGTTCTTC. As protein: CASSENFPGAVGNEQFF.